The 30 T cell receptor beta chains below all came from one sample that was sequenced in a study of CD8 T cells in ankylosing spondylitis. TCRdb recomputed calls from the 5' RACE reads with MiXCR, one row per CDR3 protein. Among approximately 300,000 distinct CDR3 sequences listed, around 18% were seen once. The material sequenced was blood, either unsorted or a sorted T cell fraction (not recorded which). The receptors stem from a male donor with ankylosing spondylitis or in good health (not recorded which).

This clonotype was recorded a few times. The genes are TRBV19 and TRBJ2-5; D is perhaps TRBD1 (5 bases). Germline V CDR1 and CDR2: LNHDA, SQIVND (reference sequence). The CDR3 is made up of 14 amino acids. V dropped 3 bases and J dropped 5 bases, with 13 bases sitting between them. As DNA, the CDR3 is TGTGCCAGTAGTATGGCAGGGCTGGGGGAGACCCAGTACTTC. This gives the protein CASSMAGLGETQYF.

The rearrangement joins TRBV20-1 to TRBJ1-5; D is perhaps TRBD1 (5 bases). Trimming left V 6 bases short and J 3 bases short, with 12 bases between. The CDR3 has 13 amino acids. Germline V gene sequence: CDR1 DFQATT, CDR2 SNEGSKA (reference sequence). CDR3 region: CSAQGPDNQPQHF. In DNA form, the CDR3 reads TGCAGTGCCCAGGGACCGGACAATCAGCCCCAGCATTTT.

This sequence joins TRBV5-6 and TRBJ2-2; TRBD2 aligns across 7 bases. Germline values: CDR1 SGHDT, CDR2 YYEEEE. This CDR3 has 13 residues. J lost 12 bases, V lost 3 bases, and 8 bases had no gene match. CDR3 DNA sequence: TGTGCCAGCAGCTCTGAGTCGCGGGGGAAGCTGTTTTTT. It translates to CASSSESRGKLFF.

This clonotype was recorded many times. This rearrangement joins TRBV5-1 to TRBJ2-2; D may match TRBD1 or TRBD2 (6 bases each). V lost 0 bases and J 4 bases, leaving 13 bases between the germline ends. Germline assignment: CDR1 SGHRS and CDR2 YFSETQ. This CDR3 contains 16 residues. CDR3 loop: CASSLERGAPTGELFF. CDR3 bases: TGCGCCAGCAGCTTGGAAAGGGGGGCGCCCACCGGGGAGCTGTTTTTT.

The chain employs TRBV3-1 and TRBJ2-1, with 11 bases fitting TRBD2. Germline V gene sequence: CDR1 LGHDT, CDR2 YNNKEL (reference sequence). The CDR3 has 16 amino acids. Trimming cost V 6 bases and J 10 bases; bases outside gene matches: 14. The DNA for the CDR3 is TGTGCCAGCAGTCCCGTCCCGACTAGCGGGGCGCGGGAGCAGTTCTTC. Its protein is CASSPVPTSGAREQFF.

V and J are TRBV12-3 or TRBV12-4 and TRBJ2-5; tentatively, D is TRBD2 (5 bases). Trimming shortened V by 7 bases and J by 1 base, and 13 bases separated the two germline ends. CDR3 length equals 14 residues. CDR3 sequence reads: CASTLGSLQETQYF. In DNA form, the CDR3 reads TGTGCCAGCACCCTAGGGAGCCTCCAAGAGACCCAGTACTTC.

This clonotype was observed a few times. The rearrangement links TRBV9 to TRBJ2-3; D not resolved. There are 13 residues in the CDR3. Germline CDR1 is SGDLS and CDR2 is YYNGEE. V was pared by 3 bases and J by 0 bases, with 5 bases between. The CDR3 loop reads CASSGWSTDTQYF. CDR3 in DNA: TGTGCCAGCAGCGGTTGGAGCACAGATACGCAGTATTTT.

The chain recombines TRBV6-1 with TRBJ2-7; 8 bases are a match to TRBD1. The CDR3 spans 14 residues. J gave up 3 bases and V 7 bases, and 8 bases lay outside the gene matches. Germline lookup yields CDR1 MNHNS and CDR2 SASEGT. The CDR3 coding sequence is TGTGCCAGCACGACAGGGGCTAAAAACTACGAGCAGTACGTC. It is translated as CASTTGAKNYEQYV.

The chain joins TRBV2 to TRBJ1-5; maybe TRBD1 (5 bases). There are 16 residues in the CDR3. V was pared by 4 bases and J by 5 bases, with 18 bases between. CDR1 and CDR2 (germline): SNHLY, FYNNEI. Here the CDR3 DNA reads TGTGCCAGCAGTGTTCGGGAGGGGAGGAAAGATCAGCCCCAGCATTTT. Its protein is CASSVREGRKDQPQHF.

This clonotype was observed at least ten times. The CDR3 coding sequence is TGCAGCGTTGGGTGGGGGTCGGGGACCACTGAAGCTTTCTTT. It specifies CSVGWGSGTTEAFF. The chain recombines TRBV29-1 with TRBJ1-1, with a possible D match to TRBD1 (5 bases). V lost 4 bases to trimming and J lost 4 bases, with 16 bases between them. Germline lookup yields CDR1 SQVTM and CDR2 ANQGSEA. This CDR3 contains 14 residues.

Points on this clonotype: One end of the junction varies from germline; a read error may be responsible. The V and J genes are TRBV5-1 and TRBJ2-1; D is perhaps TRBD2 (5 bases). CDR3 length: 16 amino acids. In germline, CDR1 is SGHRS, CDR2 YFSETQ. CDR3 amino acids: CASTLINGDSYNEQFF. CDR3 DNA: TGCGCCAGCACCTTGATTAACGGGGACTCCTACAATGAGCAGTTCTTC. Combining the CDR3 with reference TRBV5-1 and TRBJ2-1 gives the whole variable domain KAGVTQTPRYLIKTRGQQVTLSCSPISGHRSVSWYQQTPGQGLQFLFEYFSETQRNKGNFPGRFSGRQFSNSRSEMNVSTLELGDSALYLCASTLINGDSYNEQFFGPGTRLTVL.

The rearrangement uses TRBV7-9 and TRBJ1-2, with D unclear. CDR3 size: 12 residues. The germline V gene encodes CDR1 SEHNR and CDR2 FQNEAQ (reference sequence). V was trimmed by 1 base and J by 8 bases, leaving 8 bases between them. The CDR3 region has the DNA TGTGCCAGCAGCTTAGATCCAGGAGGCTACACCTTC. Protein: CASSLDPGGYTF.

The rearrangement joins TRBV19 to TRBJ2-3, with 9 bases matching TRBD1. CDR1 and CDR2 (germline): LNHDA, SQIVND (reference sequence). This CDR3 region has 14 residues. J was trimmed by 4 bases and V by 4 bases; bases with no gene match: 3. The CDR3 here is CASSNTGGADTQYF. Written as DNA, the CDR3 is TGTGCCAGTAGTAATACAGGGGGCGCAGATACGCAGTATTTT.

A few counts support this clonotype. The chain couples TRBV28 to TRBJ2-2; no firm D call. The CDR3 is made up of 13 amino acids. Germline values: CDR1 MDHEN, CDR2 SYDVKM. Trimming stripped 5 bases from V and 2 bases from J, with 6 bases between. CDR3 protein: CASSEYNTGELFF. DNA of the CDR3: TGTGCCAGCAGTGAGTACAACACCGGGGAGCTGTTTTTT.

Here the CDR3 reads CATTLGGQETQYF. The CDR3 DNA is TGTGCCACCACGTTGGGGGGCCAAGAGACCCAGTACTTC. The V gene is TRBV28, the J gene TRBJ2-5; tentatively, D is TRBD2 (6 bases). The germline V gene encodes CDR1 MDHEN and CDR2 SYDVKM. V dropped 10 bases and J dropped 1 base, with 13 bases sitting between them. This CDR3 is built from 13 residues.

This clonotype was counted many times. V is TRBV28 and J is TRBJ1-1; unclear D gene. Between the trimmed V and J ends, which lost 6 bases and 0 bases, there was a span of 8 bases. The CDR3 contains 13 residues. Germline CDR1 reads MDHEN; CDR2 reads SYDVKM. The CDR3 is CASSGGMNTEAFF. DNA for the CDR3: TGTGCCAGCAGCGGAGGGATGAACACTGAAGCTTTCTTT.

This chain joins TRBV4-2 and TRBJ1-5; 8 bases match TRBD1. Germline V gene data show CDR1 as LGHNA and CDR2 as YNFKEQ. This CDR3 is 15 amino acids long. The J segment lost 1 base and the V segment lost 2 bases, leaving 1 base of the junction unmatched. In DNA, the CDR3 is TGTGCCAGCAGCCAACGACAGGGGAGCAATCAGCCCCAGCATTTT. Translation gives CASSQRQGSNQPQHF.

This clonotype came up a few times. The V and J genes are TRBV4-2 and TRBJ2-2, with D perhaps TRBD1 or TRBD2 (5 bases each). CDR1 is LGHNA, CDR2 YNFKEQ, per germline. The CDR3 sequence is 15 residues long. The V and J ends lost 4 bases and 2 bases respectively, with 11 bases between them. The CDR3 here is CASSRDVRNTGELFF. The CDR3 region has the DNA TGTGCCAGCAGCCGGGACGTAAGAAACACCGGGGAGCTGTTTTTT.

A remark on this clonotype: A much larger clone sits a single nucleotide away, making a read error possible. The chain employs TRBV12-3 or TRBV12-4 and TRBJ1-1; D possibly corresponds to TRBD1 (5 bases). The CDR3 has 13 amino acids. This CDR3 is CVSSRGLNTEAFF. The DNA of the CDR3 is TGTGTCAGCAGTCGGGGCTTGAACACTGAAGCTTTCTTT.

The chain links TRBV7-2 to TRBJ1-6; D gene uncertain. Germline V lookup: CDR1 SGHTA, CDR2 FQGNSA. The CDR3 runs 15 residues. The germline V and J ends were trimmed by 2 bases and 7 bases, with 12 bases remaining between them. The CDR3 sequence: CASSLRGLGNSPLHF. CDR3 DNA: TGTGCCAGCAGCTTACGGGGATTGGGCAATTCACCCCTCCACTTT.

J is TRBJ2-5 and V is TRBV20-1; D is undetermined. Trimming removed 1 base at V and 5 bases at J, with 14 bases between. The V gene's germline CDR1 is DFQATT and CDR2 SNEGSKA (reference sequence). The CDR3 is 14 residues long. The CDR3 DNA reads as TGCAGTGCTAGAGCTTGGCCCAACGGGGAGACCCAGTACTTC. This gives the protein CSARAWPNGETQYF.

This clonotype has just a few counts. J is TRBJ1-2 and V is TRBV29-1; D ambiguous. The V and J ends lost 4 bases and 3 bases respectively, with 9 bases between them. This CDR3 has 12 residues. Germline values: CDR1 SQVTM, CDR2 ANQGSEA. CDR3 sequence (DNA): TGCAGCGTTGCGCCAGATGACTATGGCTACACCTTC. Amino acids: CSVAPDDYGYTF.

This clonotype was detected a few times. V gene TRBV20-1 combines with J gene TRBJ2-1; 8 bases line up with TRBD1. Germline V gene lookup returns CDR1 DFQATT and CDR2 SNEGSKA (reference sequence). This CDR3 is built from 13 residues. The junction had 6 bases not matched to a gene; V was cut back by 3 bases and J by 8 bases. CDR3 sequence (DNA): TGCAGTGCTAGTGCAGGGGGCAAGGATGAGCAGTTCTTC. Amino acid sequence: CSASAGGKDEQFF.

This clonotype was recorded a few times. This rearrangement joins TRBV15 to TRBJ2-1; D is tentatively TRBD1 or TRBD2 (5 bases each). Germline CDR1 and CDR2: LNHNV and YYDKDF (reference sequence). Trimming removed 8 bases at V and 6 bases at J, with 17 bases between. The CDR3 length is 14 residues. The CDR3 reads CATGDQSNFNEQFF. The CDR3 DNA reads as TGTGCCACCGGGGACCAAAGTAACTTCAATGAGCAGTTCTTC.

This chain joins TRBV12-3 or TRBV12-4 and TRBJ1-1; the match to TRBD1 covers 8 bases. The V and J ends lost 4 bases and 0 bases, in that order; junction bases with no gene match: 1. The CDR3 runs 14 residues. CDR3 residues: CASSWGQVNTEAFF. CDR3 coding DNA: TGTGCCAGCAGTTGGGGACAGGTGAACACTGAAGCTTTCTTT.

There are a few counts of this clonotype. J is TRBJ2-2 and V is TRBV5-1; possible D gene TRBD1, 6 bases. The CDR3 is 15 residues long. CDR1 and CDR2 from the germline V gene are SGHRS and YFSETQ. V dropped 0 bases and J dropped 4 bases, with 10 bases sitting between them. Written as DNA, the CDR3 is TGCGCCAGCAGCTTGGGGGGGCTGATCACCGGGGAGCTGTTTTTT. Amino acid sequence: CASSLGGLITGELFF.

V and J are TRBV20-1 and TRBJ2-1; TRBD2 matches 15 bases. Germline V lookup: CDR1 DFQATT, CDR2 SNEGSKA (reference sequence). The CDR3 length is 16 residues. V shed 8 bases, J shed 7 bases, and the junction held 12 bases outside the gene matches. CDR3 amino acids: CSNSPGLAGGPNEQFF. The CDR3 DNA reads as TGCAGTAATTCCCCGGGACTAGCGGGAGGCCCTAATGAGCAGTTCTTC.

The CDR3, as DNA: TGCGCCAGCTCGGAGGCTAGCGGGGGCCTGAGTGAGCAGTTCTTC. Its protein is CASSEASGGLSEQFF. The V gene is TRBV5-1, the J gene TRBJ2-1; 10 nucleotides align to TRBD2. Germline V gene data show CDR1 as SGHRS and CDR2 as YFSETQ. The V gene end was trimmed by 7 bases and the J gene end by 9 bases; junction bases not matched to a gene: 13. The CDR3 runs to 15 residues.

The chain recombines TRBV28 with TRBJ2-3; the D gene is possibly TRBD2 (5 bases). V lost 1 base, J lost 5 bases, and 13 bases lay in between. Germline V gene lookup returns CDR1 MDHEN and CDR2 SYDVKM. The CDR3 runs 15 residues. The CDR3 DNA sequence: TGTGCCAGCAGTTTATTAGGCGGGCGAGGAGATACGCAGTATTTT. This encodes CASSLLGGRGDTQYF.

This clonotype was counted between two and nine times. This chain connects TRBV5-1 to TRBJ2-2, with 8 bases matching TRBD2. This CDR3 is 17 amino acids long. Germline CDR1 is SGHRS and CDR2 is YFSETQ. The V segment lost 4 bases and the J segment 2 bases; nucleotides outside the gene matches: 10. The CDR3 sequence: CASSPPGGGINTGELFF. CDR3 nucleotide sequence: TGCGCCAGCAGCCCCCCTGGCGGGGGGATTAACACCGGGGAGCTGTTTTTT.